This T cell receptor (beta chain) was identified in a study of human T cells and chemical hapten exposure. From whole blood left unfractionated, total RNA was extracted. The library attached unique molecular identifiers to individual cDNA molecules. TCRdb passed the reads through MiXCR, listing each CDR3 protein once. Of more than 100,000 distinct CDR3 sequences in the sample, 8% to 9.5% are singletons; the top ten hold approximately 1.4%. In this sample, this clonotype turned up many times. The sequence came from a human donor in good health. Some clones in this sample may be carry-over from other donors' samples. What was sequenced was whole blood.

CDR3 loop: CSVAGRQGGEKLFF. CDR3 nucleotide sequence: TGCAGCGTTGCCGGGAGACAGGGGGGTGAAAAACTGTTTTTT. The chain has TRBV29-1 and TRBJ1-4; 9 nucleotides agree with TRBD1. Trimming at V came to 4 bases and at J to 7 bases, leaving 7 bases not matched to a gene. The V gene's germline CDR1 is SQVTM and CDR2 ANQGSEA. This CDR3 comprises 14 residues.